This T cell receptor (beta chain) was identified in a study of identical twins' blood T cells. CDR3 length equals 13 residues. The germline V gene encodes CDR1 ENHRY and CDR2 SYGVKD. V was shortened by 6 bases and J by 9 bases, with 15 bases between the two germline ends. Study conclusions and caveats: Mainly, cloneset size products determined shared clonotypes, twins included.

Libraries were made from RNA as TCR cDNA, using a modified protocol. Each TCR cDNA library carried sample-specific barcodes on both ends. TCRdb reanalysed the 5' RACE reads using MiXCR and keeps one entry per CDR3 protein. The sample has fewer than 450,000 distinct CDR3 sequences; 28% are singletons. This clonotype was seen many times. What it binds is not known. The sequencing input was PBMCs. This sequence was found in a woman aged 18-55 years in good health. V is TRBV10-3 and J is TRBJ2-1; a possible D gene is TRBD2 (6 bases). CDR3 residues: CAISGSSVGEQFF. DNA of the CDR3: TGTGCCATCAGCGGGAGTTCTGTGGGTGAGCAGTTCTTC.